One sample yielded the 22 T cell receptor beta chains listed below, sequenced in a study of tissue T cells after allogeneic stem cell transplantation. Time point noted: mouse harvest day 14 after allogeneic transplant. Each mouse received 10^7 T-cell-depleted marrow cells plus 10^6 splenic CD5+ T cells by tail vein. Profiled with immunoSEQ multiplex PCR; TCRdb holds only in-frame clones, not every one. Among approximately 9,000 clones listed, under 40% were seen once. Sequenced input: skin. The source of these receptors is a female BALB/c mouse given C57BL/6 T cells with graft-versus-host disease after an allogeneic hematopoietic cell transplant.

As regards this clone: The gene symbols are mouse symbols. The read terminates 1 residue before the CDR3 end, so the remaining end is supplied by the germline J gene. The V call is TRBV19, the J call TRBJ1-4; no clear D. V was trimmed by 3 bases and J by 5 bases, leaving 5 bases between them. This CDR3 has 12 amino acids. The germline CDR1 and CDR2 sequences are FNHDT and SITEND (reference sequence). This chain's CDR3 is CASSTQNERLFF. CDR3 bases read: TGTGCCAGCAGTACGCAGAACGAAAGATTATTT.

A few counts support this clone. The genes and germline here are from mouse. The DNA ends 1 residue before the CDR3 does, and the rest of the CDR3 is filled in from the germline J gene. V usage is TRBV31 and J usage is TRBJ1-1; possibly TRBD1 for D (5 bases). V lost 1 base to trimming and J lost 4 bases, with 10 bases between them. CDR1 is GKSSPN and CDR2 is SITVG in the germline V gene. CDR3 length: 13 amino acids. CDR3 DNA, as far as it was read: TGTGCCTGGAGTCCGGGGCGCGGCACAGAAGTCTTC. Residues: CAWSPGRGTEVF. The CDR3, in full, reads CAWSPGRGTEVFF. Combining the CDR3 with reference TRBV31 and TRBJ1-1 gives the whole variable domain AQTIHQWPVAEIKAVGSPLSLGCTIKGKSSPNLYWYWQATGGTLQQLFYSITVGQVESVVQLNLSASRPKDDQFILSTEKLLLSHSGFYLCAWSPGRGTEVFFGKGTRLTVV.

This clone is categorized as medium-sized (0.01 to 0.1%). Gene names and germline match the mouse. The CDR3 end is not reached by the read, which stops 1 residue before it; the germline J gene fills it in. The rearrangement uses TRBV5 and TRBJ2-7, with D possibly matching TRBD1 (5 bases). The germline V and J ends were trimmed by 3 bases and 6 bases, with 9 bases remaining between them. The CDR3 extends over 12 amino acids. Germline V gene lookup returns CDR1 LGHNA and CDR2 YNLKQL (reference sequence). This CDR3 reads CASSHPGSEQYF. CDR3 DNA, as far as it was read: TGTGCCAGCAGCCATCCAGGGAGTGAACAGTAC.

Points on this clone: Gene names and germline match the mouse. From the germline J gene comes the end of the CDR3, since the read stops 1 residue before it. The rearrangement joins TRBV26 to TRBJ2-7; 10 bases fit TRBD2. The trim removed 4 bases at V and 3 bases at J, leaving 3 bases unmatched. Germline-derived CDR1 and CDR2 are KGHPV and FQNQEV (reference sequence). The CDR3 contains 14 residues. The CDR3 sequence: CASSPDWGVYEQYF. The sequenced CDR3 bases are TGTGCCAGCAGTCCCGACTGGGGGGTCTATGAACAGTAC.

With regard to this clone: Here the gene names and germline are mouse. The CDR3 goes on 1 residue after the read ends, and that part is filled in from the germline J gene. The gene calls are TRBV26 and TRBJ1-3; the match to TRBD1 covers 9 bases. Looked up from germline, CDR1 is KGHPV and CDR2 is FQNQEV (reference sequence). The CDR3 loop spans 14 amino acids. V lost 6 bases and J lost 0; bases outside the gene matches: 0. CDR3 DNA (partial): TGTGCCAGCAGACAGGGGGCTTCTGGAAATACGCTCTAT. It codes for CASRQGASGNTLY. The complete CDR3 sequence is CASRQGASGNTLYF.

A remark on this clone: The genes are named according to mouse. The read falls 1 residue short of the CDR3 end, and the missing part is taken from the germline J gene. The J gene is TRBJ2-7, the V gene TRBV24, with D unclear. Per the germline V gene, CDR1 is KGHTA and CDR2 is FRNEEI. The CDR3 covers 12 residues. The ends were cut back, 2 bases at V and 8 bases at J, with 10 bases in the middle. CDR3 sequence: CASSLTAEKQYF. CDR3 bases read: TGTGCCAGCAGTCTGACAGCCGAGAAACAGTAC.

Comment on this clone: Gene and germline names: mouse. Sequencing ends 1 residue short of the CDR3 end; the germline J gene provides the rest. This rearrangement joins TRBV12-1 to TRBJ2-3; 8 positions match TRBD2. V lost 2 bases and J lost 0; bases outside the gene matches: 6. CDR1 and CDR2 (germline): SGHSN, HYEKVE. The length of the CDR3 is 16 residues. The sequenced CDR3 bases are TGTGCCAGCTCTCCCGTGGGGGGGGGTAGTGCAGAAACGCTGTAT. It translates to CASSPVGGGSAETLY. The full CDR3 is CASSPVGGGSAETLYF.

Note on this clone: These gene names are mouse names. Sequencing ends 1 residue short of the CDR3 end; the germline J gene provides the rest. The chain employs TRBV20 and TRBJ2-4, with 11 bases aligning to TRBD2. The CDR3 loop spans 15 amino acids. In germline, CDR1 is GFQATS, CDR2 STVNSAI. Trimming removed 2 bases from V and 5 bases from J; junction bases left unmatched: 6. The part of the CDR3 DNA that was read is TGTGGTGCTAGGAAGACTGGGGGGGGAAGAAACACCTTGTAC. Its protein product is CGARKTGGGRNTLY. The whole CDR3 sequence is CGARKTGGGRNTLYF.

Remarks on this clone: Gene names and germline refer to mouse. Read data end 1 residue before the CDR3 end; the end is taken from the germline J gene. V gene TRBV26 combines with J gene TRBJ1-2; possibly TRBD1 for D (6 bases). The CDR3 runs to 13 residues. Germline CDR1 KGHPV, CDR2 FQNQEV (reference sequence). Trimming took 3 bases from V and 2 from J, leaving 7 bases between them. The CDR3 DNA, read in part, is TGTGCCAGCAGTCTTACAGGGAACTCCGACTACACC. This translates into CASSLTGNSDYT. The entire CDR3 protein is CASSLTGNSDYTF.

By sample share, this clone is medium-sized. Germline and genes here are mouse. Read coverage stops 1 residue before the CDR3 terminus; the germline J gene supplies the remainder. The chain couples TRBV13-1 to TRBJ2-2, with 8 bases aligning to TRBD2. Germline CDR1 reads NSHNY; CDR2 reads SYGAGN. Trimming cost V 2 bases and J 3 bases; bases outside gene matches: 6. CDR3 length: 16 residues. Incomplete CDR3 DNA: TGTGCCAGCAGTGAAGGCTGGGGGGCTTACACCGGGCAGCTCTAC. Translating it yields CASSEGWGAYTGQLY. The full CDR3 protein reads CASSEGWGAYTGQLYF.

Regarding this clone: Here the gene names and germline are mouse. The read gets to within 1 residue of the CDR3 end, and the germline J gene fills in the rest. This sequence joins TRBV2 and TRBJ2-2; 11 nucleotides align to TRBD2. The CDR3 runs to 16 residues. Per the germline V gene, CDR1 is LGHNA and CDR2 is YSYQKL. With V trimmed by 0 bases and J by 5 bases, 2 bases remained unmatched. CDR3 DNA (partial): TGTGCCAGCAGCCAAGATAGACTGGGGGGGACCGGGCAGCTCTAC. Its protein is CASSQDRLGGTGQLY. In full, the CDR3 reads CASSQDRLGGTGQLYF.

For this clone: Genes here carry mouse names. The read ends 1 residue early relative to the CDR3; the germline J gene fills the gap. The chain combines TRBV12-2 with TRBJ1-4, with D possibly matching TRBD1 (6 bases). The CDR3 contains 13 residues. Germline V CDR1 and CDR2: SGHLS, HYDKME. V was clipped by 2 bases and J by 4 bases, with 7 bases between them. Here the CDR3 reads CASSRDNNERLFF. CDR3 DNA, as far as it was read: TGTGCCAGCTCTCGGGACAACAACGAAAGATTATTT. The entire variable domain, with the rest obtained from reference TRBV12-2 and TRBJ1-4, is as follows: NSGVVQSPRYIIKGKGERSILKCIPISGHLSVAWYQQTQGQELKFFIQHYDKMERDKGNLPSRFSVQQFDDYHSEMNMSALELEDSAVYFCASSRDNNERLFFGHGTKLSVL.

This clone appeared a few times. The listed genes are named as in mouse. The read is 1 residue too short to cover the CDR3 end, so that end is filled in from the germline J gene. V usage is TRBV13-1 and J usage is TRBJ2-2; 14 bases line up with TRBD2. After removal of 4 bases from V and 2 bases from J, the junction contained 7 bases not matched to a gene. Germline-derived CDR1 and CDR2 are NSHNY and SYGAGN. This CDR3 has 18 residues. The CDR3 DNA, read in part, is TGTGCCAGCAGTAGGGACTGGGGGGGCCGGGGGAACACCGGGCAGCTCTAC. Its translation is CASSRDWGGRGNTGQLY. From start to end, the CDR3 is CASSRDWGGRGNTGQLYF.

This clone was observed a few times. Gene names follow the mouse nomenclature. The observed sequence ends 1 residue before the CDR3 terminus, with the missing tail filled in from the germline J gene. This rearrangement joins TRBV26 to TRBJ1-3, with D possibly being TRBD1 (6 bases). This CDR3 spans 15 amino acids. Germline CDR1 and CDR2: KGHPV and FQNQEV (reference sequence). V was shortened by 4 bases and J by 1 base, with 11 bases between the two germline ends. The chain's CDR3 is CASSRQGRSGNTLYF. CDR3 DNA, as far as it was read: TGTGCCAGCAGTCGGCAGGGGAGGTCTGGAAATACGCTCTAT.

For this clone: The listed genes are named as in mouse. The read terminates 1 residue ahead of where the CDR3 ends, so the germline J gene completes it. The rearrangement links TRBV26 to TRBJ2-1, with 12 bases fitting TRBD2. Trimming at V came to 0 bases and at J to 6 bases, leaving 0 bases not matched to a gene. The CDR3 runs 15 residues. Germline values: CDR1 KGHPV, CDR2 FQNQEV (reference sequence). This CDR3 is CASSLSGLGGAEQFF. The part of the CDR3 DNA that was read is TGTGCCAGCAGTCTGTCGGGACTGGGGGGTGCTGAGCAGTTC. Using reference TRBV26 and TRBJ2-1 for the parts outside the CDR3, the full variable domain is NSKVIQTPRYLVKGQGQKAKMRCIPEKGHPVVFWYQQNKNNEFKFLINFQNQEVLQQIDMTEKRFSAECPSNSPCSLEIQSSEAGDSALYLCASSLSGLGGAEQFFGPGTRLTVL.

Comment on this clone: Gene names denote mouse genes. The missing CDR3 end, 1 residue past where the read stops, is filled in from the germline J gene. This chain uses TRBV13-3 with TRBJ2-1; 9 bases agree with TRBD1. Trimming removed 2 bases from V and 3 bases from J; junction bases left unmatched: 0. Germline assignment: CDR1 NNHDY and CDR2 SYVADS. This CDR3 has 14 amino acids. This CDR3 reads CASSETGGYAEQFF. The sequenced CDR3 bases are TGTGCCAGCAGTGAGACAGGGGGCTATGCTGAGCAGTTC.

As for this clone: The gene names here belong to mouse. The observed sequence ends 1 residue before the CDR3 terminus, with the missing tail filled in from the germline J gene. The chain uses TRBV1 and TRBJ2-7; 12 bases align to TRBD2. Trimming cost V 5 bases and J 6 bases; bases outside gene matches: 5. The CDR3 has 14 amino acids. Germline-derived CDR1 and CDR2 are NSQYPW and LRSPGD (reference sequence). The CDR3 spells CTCSNRDWGVEQYF. The DNA read from the CDR3 is TGCACCTGCAGTAACCGGGACTGGGGGGTTGAACAGTAC.

This clone was seen a few times. The gene symbols are mouse symbols. Sequencing ends 1 residue short of the CDR3 end; the germline J gene provides the rest. The chain joins TRBV26 to TRBJ1-1; TRBD1 is a possible D gene (5 bases). The V and J ends lost 2 bases and 1 base respectively, with 8 bases between them. The length of the CDR3 is 14 residues. Germline CDR1 and CDR2: KGHPV and FQNQEV (reference sequence). The covered CDR3 bases are TGTGCCAGCAGTCTGGCAGGGAGGAACACAGAAGTCTTC. Translated: CASSLAGRNTEVF. The whole CDR3 protein is CASSLAGRNTEVFF.

Comment on this clone: Any gene name here is a mouse gene name. The read stops 1 residue short of the end of the CDR3; the missing end is completed from the germline J gene. This chain connects TRBV12-2 to TRBJ2-3, with D perhaps given as TRBD1 or TRBD2 (5 bases each). Germline V gene sequence: CDR1 SGHLS, CDR2 HYDKME. The CDR3 sequence is 13 residues long. Deletions cut 3 bases from V and 0 bases from J, with 6 bases between. CDR3 sequence: CASSWDSAETLYF. The covered CDR3 bases are TGTGCCAGCTCTTGGGACAGTGCAGAAACGCTGTAT.

Remarks on this clone: A far larger clone is off by one base, so a read error is likely. The listed genes are named as in mouse. Sequencing ends 1 residue short of the CDR3 end; the germline J gene provides the rest. V and J are TRBV13-1 and TRBJ2-7; no reliable D call. The CDR3 loop spans 12 amino acids. The germline V gene encodes CDR1 NSHNY and CDR2 SYGAGN. The V gene lost 2 bases and the J gene lost 0 bases, with 3 bases spanning the gap. The CDR3 reads CASSDHSYEQYF. The sequenced part of the CDR3 DNA is TGTGCCAGCAGTGACCACTCCTATGAACAGTAC.

By share, this clone ranks as medium-sized. Mouse germline and gene names are used. The missing CDR3 end, 1 residue past where the read stops, is filled in from the germline J gene. This rearrangement joins TRBV26 to TRBJ1-3, with TRBD1 as a possible D gene (6 bases). Germline CDR1 and CDR2: KGHPV and FQNQEV (reference sequence). Trimming stripped 0 bases from V and 0 bases from J, with 9 bases between. This CDR3 region has 16 residues. The CDR3 protein is CASSLSGGASGNTLYF. The sequenced CDR3 bases are TGTGCCAGCAGTCTGTCGGGGGGCGCTTCTGGAAATACGCTCTAT.

By its share, this clone is large (0.1 to 1%). Genes and germline come from the mouse. The read ends 1 residue shy of where the CDR3 ends; the end is completed using the germline J gene. The genes are TRBV2 and TRBJ2-7, with a weak D call TRBD2 (5 bases). CDR3 size: 12 residues. The ends were cut back, 0 bases at V and 6 bases at J, with 6 bases in the middle. Per the germline V gene, CDR1 is LGHNA and CDR2 is YSYQKL. The CDR3 DNA, read in part, is TGTGCCAGCAGCCAAGACTGGGTTGAACAGTAC. Its protein product is CASSQDWVEQY. From start to end, the CDR3 is CASSQDWVEQYF.